Each of the 17 T cell receptor beta chains below was sequenced from the same sample in a study of cytomegalovirus exposure and HLA in healthy donors. Researchers ran the PCR with 60 Vbeta and 13 Jbeta primers. Data came from immunoSEQ multiplex PCR; TCRdb stores just in-frame clones and leaves some out. The sample lists 100,000 to 150,000 clones, 70% to 85% seen once, with 3.5% to 4.5% in the top ten. The sequenced sample was PBMCs. These receptors all stem from a man aged 35 to 55 in good health and CMV-seropositive.

This chain links TRBV9 with TRBJ2-1; 8 bases fit TRBD1. The length of the CDR3 is 15 residues. V lost 0 bases and J lost 9; bases outside the gene matches: 8. The germline V gene has CDR1 SGDLS and CDR2 YYNGEE. CDR3 in DNA: TGTGCCAGCAGCGTAGTAGGGGCAGGGGGCACTGAGCAGTTCTTC. Residues: CASSVVGAGGTEQFF.

This clone occurred once. The rearrangement joins TRBV7-9 to TRBJ1-4; D remains unclear. Trimming took 5 bases from V and 11 from J, leaving 18 bases between them. CDR1 SEHNR and CDR2 FQNEAQ come from the germline V gene (reference sequence). This CDR3 is built from 14 residues. CDR3 residues: CASSPSGLEKKLFF. As DNA, the CDR3 is TGTGCCAGCAGCCCTAGCGGGCTTGAGAAGAAACTGTTTTTT.

In its sample, this clone was seen a few times. This chain uses TRBV6-6 with TRBJ2-3; 8 positions match TRBD1. V lost 6 bases to trimming and J lost 4 bases; unmatched junction nucleotides: 0. CDR1 and CDR2 from the germline V gene are MNHNY and SVGAGI (reference sequence). The CDR3 consists of 12 residues. CDR3 nucleotide sequence: TGTGCCAGCAGACAGGGGGCAGATACGCAGTATTTT. Translating it yields CASRQGADTQYF.

The chain joins TRBV30 to TRBJ2-7, with 7 bases aligning to TRBD1. The CDR3 spans 13 residues. V shed 0 bases and J 7 bases; nucleotides not matched to a gene: 6. CDR1 and CDR2 (germline): GTSNPN, SVGIG (reference sequence). For the CDR3, the DNA is TGTGCCTGGAGTGTCACAGGGGACGGGGAGCAGTACTTC. Protein sequence: CAWSVTGDGEQYF. Combining the CDR3 with reference TRBV30 and TRBJ2-7 gives the whole variable domain SQTIHQWPATLVQPVGSPLSLECTVEGTSNPNLYWYRQAAGRGLQLLFYSVGIGQISSEVPQNLSASRPQDRQFILSSKKLLLSDSGFYLCAWSVTGDGEQYFGPGTRLTVT.

The gene calls are TRBV7-2 and TRBJ2-5, with D maybe TRBD2 (5 bases). Germline CDR1 reads SGHTA; CDR2 reads FQGNSA. The CDR3 is 16 amino acids. V was cut by 1 base and J by 1 base, with 13 bases left in between. The CDR3 spells CASSLVASSSQETQYF. Here the CDR3 DNA reads TGTGCCAGCAGCTTAGTCGCTAGCAGTAGCCAAGAGACCCAGTACTTC. Supplemented by reference TRBV7-2 and TRBJ2-5, the full variable domain reads GAGVSQSPSNKVTEKGKDVELRCDPISGHTALYWYRQSLGQGLEFLIYFQGNSAPDKSGLPSDRFSAERTGGSVSTLTIQRTQQEDSAVYLCASSLVASSSQETQYFGPGTRLLVL.

V and J are TRBV15 and TRBJ1-3; D is undetermined. Trimming removed 0 bases at V and 2 bases at J, with 11 bases between. The CDR3 sequence is 16 residues long. CDR1 is LNHNV and CDR2 is YYDKDF in the germline V gene (reference sequence). The CDR3, as DNA: TGTGCCACCAGCAGAGATGGTACGGGTCCTGGAAACACCATATATTTT. Amino acid sequence: CATSRDGTGPGNTIYF.

The chain uses TRBV5-1 and TRBJ2-1; 7 positions agree with TRBD1. V trimming: 3 bases; J trimming: 0 bases; junction bases outside the gene matches: 6. The length of the CDR3 is 16 residues. In germline, CDR1 is SGHRS, CDR2 YFSETQ. The CDR3 coding sequence is TGCGCCAGCAGCTCAGACGCAGGGGGCTCCTACAATGAGCAGTTCTTC. Translation gives CASSSDAGGSYNEQFF.

The chain recombines TRBV10-3 with TRBJ2-3; 11 bases match TRBD1. The CDR3 is 14 amino acids. CDR1 and CDR2 (germline): ENHRY, SYGVKD. The junction had 3 bases not matched to a gene; V was cut back by 6 bases and J by 4 bases. CDR3: CAIRPGQGADTQYF. The CDR3 DNA sequence: TGTGCCATCAGACCGGGACAGGGGGCAGATACGCAGTATTTT.

The chain joins TRBV10-3 to TRBJ2-1; D may be TRBD1 (5 bases). Trimming took 0 bases from V and 9 from J, leaving 9 bases between them. In germline, CDR1 is ENHRY, CDR2 SYGVKD. The CDR3 is made up of 13 amino acids. CDR3 nucleotides: TGTGCCATCAGTGAGTCGAAGGACATTGAGCAGTTCTTC. Protein sequence: CAISESKDIEQFF.

The chain uses TRBV4-3 and TRBJ2-2, with D possibly being TRBD1 (5 bases). Germline-derived CDR1 and CDR2 are LGHNA and YSLEER. Trimming took off 3 bases at V and 7 bases at J, with 18 bases between the two ends. This CDR3 spans 16 amino acids. The CDR3 loop reads CASSQVGRQSHGELFF. CDR3 in DNA: TGCGCCAGCAGCCAGGTGGGGCGACAGTCCCACGGGGAGCTGTTTTTT.

The sample holds one count of this clone. The J gene is TRBJ2-3, the V gene TRBV5-1, with 7 bases fitting TRBD2. V was pared by 0 bases and J by 4 bases, with 5 bases of the junction left unmatched. In germline, CDR1 is SGHRS, CDR2 YFSETQ. CDR3 length equals 15 residues. CDR3 residues: CASSLGGRGPDTQYF. The DNA of the CDR3 is TGCGCCAGCAGCTTGGGAGGGAGGGGTCCAGATACGCAGTATTTT.

The rearrangement links TRBV27 to TRBJ1-4; 8 nucleotides agree with TRBD1. V gave up 7 bases and J gave up 2 bases; unmatched junction bases: 9. This CDR3 has 16 amino acids. CDR1 is MNHEY, CDR2 SMNVEV, per germline (reference sequence). Here the CDR3 DNA reads TGTGCCAGCACCGTGGACAGGGTAAAGACTAATGAAAAACTGTTTTTT. It translates to CASTVDRVKTNEKLFF.

This clone has only a few counts. This chain connects TRBV10-3 to TRBJ2-1; D remains unclear. There are 12 residues in the CDR3. Trimming cost V 4 bases and J 11 bases, with 12 bases left between them. CDR1 is ENHRY and CDR2 is SYGVKD in the germline V gene. The CDR3 sequence: CAISARSHQQFF. The CDR3 region has the DNA TGTGCCATCAGTGCAAGGAGTCACCAGCAGTTCTTC.

The chain couples TRBV28 to TRBJ2-7, with D maybe TRBD2 (7 bases). CDR3 length: 14 amino acids. V lost 4 bases to trimming and J lost 6 bases, with 16 bases between them. Germline values: CDR1 MDHEN, CDR2 SYDVKM. The CDR3 region has the DNA TGTGCCAGCAGTTCTCAATATAGGGGGGGCGAGCAGTACTTC. Its translation: CASSSQYRGGEQYF.

The chain couples TRBV13 to TRBJ1-1; tentatively, D is TRBD1 (6 bases). Germline CDR1 reads PRHDT; CDR2 reads FYEKMQ (reference sequence). This CDR3 has 14 residues. The V gene lost 9 bases and the J gene lost 2 bases, with 16 bases spanning the gap. The CDR3 sequence: CASRQLGGNTEAFF. CDR3 in DNA: TGTGCCAGTAGGCAGCTAGGGGGTAACACTGAAGCTTTCTTT.

This clone was found once. At the DNA level, this CDR3 is encoded by other sequences in the same sample as well. This rearrangement joins TRBV5-1 to TRBJ1-5, with 8 positions matching TRBD1. After removal of 4 bases from V and 2 bases from J, the junction contained 5 bases not matched to a gene. This CDR3 is 15 amino acids long. From germline, CDR1 is SGHRS and CDR2 YFSETQ. The CDR3, as DNA: TGCGCCAGCAGCCCTGACAGGGGAGGCAATCAGCCCCAGCATTTT. Protein product: CASSPDRGGNQPQHF.

The V call is TRBV7-3, the J call TRBJ2-3; 13 bases are shared with TRBD2. Germline CDR1 and CDR2: SGHTA and FQGTGA. J was trimmed by 0 bases and V by 5 bases; bases with no gene match: 5. The CDR3 consists of 17 residues. The CDR3 DNA sequence: TGTGCCAGCAGCCGACTAGCGGGGGGTTCTAGCACAGATACGCAGTATTTT. Encoded protein: CASSRLAGGSSTDTQYF.